These T cell receptor beta chains were read from a single sample in a study of blood T cell repertoires in COVID-19. Measured with immunoSEQ multiplex PCR; TCRdb has only the in-frame clones, and not every one. The table shows 120,000 to 150,000 clones, with around 81% occurring only once. Sequenced sample: peripheral blood. The receptors here all came from a human donor in a cohort sampled during active COVID-19. Both conserved end residues are part of each CDR3. The D gene is left open where the match is weak. Size values are once, few and many counts, or a class for expanded clones, and some rows have none.

CDR3 protein	CDR3 DNA	clone size	D gene	V gene	J gene	CDR3 length
CASTPVGGTSYEQYF	TGTGCCAGCACCCCCGTAGGCGGGACCTCCTACGAGCAGTACTTC	-	-	TRBV6-5	TRBJ2-7	15
CASSPPGAGGNEQFF	TGTGCCAGCTCACCACCGGGGGCAGGAGGCAATGAGCAGTTCTTC	-	-	TRBV18	TRBJ2-1	15
CASSPSGQGGNTIYF	TGCGCCAGCAGCCCCTCGGGACAAGGAGGAAACACCATATATTTT	-	-	TRBV5-1	TRBJ1-3	15
CASSLLRTGELFF	TGTGCCAGCAGCTTATTGCGGACCGGGGAGCTGTTTTTT	once	-	TRBV11-2	TRBJ2-2	13
CASSITGVYNSPLHF	TGTGCCAGTAGTATAACAGGGGTTTATAATTCACCCCTCCACTTT	-	TRBD1	TRBV19	TRBJ1-6	15
CASSIFRGYGGELFF	TGTGCCAGCAGCATATTCCGGGGATACGGCGGGGAGCTGTTTTTT	-	-	TRBV11-2	TRBJ2-2	15
CASSQWGVGEQFF	TGTGCCAGTAGCCAGTGGGGGGTAGGTGAGCAGTTCTTC	-	-	TRBV19	TRBJ2-1	13
CASTMELNTEAFF	TGTGCCAGCACTATGGAGTTGAACACTGAAGCTTTCTTT	-	-	TRBV6-5	TRBJ1-1	13
CASSPTSGGRRYEQYF	TGTGCCAGCAGCCCGACGTCCGGGGGGAGGAGGTACGAGCAGTACTTC	-	TRBD2	TRBV3-1/TRBV3-2	TRBJ2-7	16
CASSPGNRGVNTEAFF	TGTGCCAGCTCACCAGGGAACCGGGGGGTTAACACTGAAGCTTTCTTT	-	-	TRBV18	TRBJ1-1	16
CASRDRKHNSPLHF	TGTGCCAGTAGGGACAGAAAACATAATTCACCCCTCCACTTT	few	-	TRBV19	TRBJ1-6	14
CASVRDRGETQYF	TGTGCCAGCGTCCGGGACAGGGGAGAGACCCAGTACTTC	-	TRBD1	TRBV7-8	TRBJ2-5	13
CASSPITEYQPQHF	TGTGCCAGCAGTCCCATTACAGAATATCAGCCCCAGCATTTT	-	-	TRBV5-5	TRBJ1-5	14
CASSISRLSPLHF	TGTGCCAGTAGTATCTCCAGGCTCTCACCCCTCCACTTT	-	-	TRBV19	TRBJ1-6	13
CASSLMGRGAGGTDTQYF	TGTGCCAGCAGCTTAATGGGCCGGGGAGCGGGAGGAACAGATACGCAGTATTTT	-	TRBD2	TRBV7-3	TRBJ2-3	18
CASSPTGDQETQYF	TGTGCCAGCAGCCCTACGGGGGACCAAGAGACCCAGTACTTC	-	-	TRBV3-1/TRBV3-2	TRBJ2-5	14
CASSRGSGANVLTF	TGTGCCAGCAGCAGGGGCTCTGGGGCCAACGTCCTGACTTTC	-	-	TRBV27	TRBJ2-6	14
CASSPPQQGRYGYTF	TGTGCCAGTAGTCCCCCGCAACAGGGCCGCTATGGCTACACCTTC	-	-	TRBV19	TRBJ1-2	15
CASSVFPTGGTNEGQFF	TGTGCCAGCAGCGTCTTTCCAACGGGAGGGACCAATGAGGGGCAGTTCTTC	-	TRBD2	TRBV9	TRBJ2-1	17
CASSLVPTKAFF	TGTGCCAGCAGCTTAGTACCCACAAAAGCTTTCTTT	-	-	TRBV11-2	TRBJ1-1	12
CASSPVAGKADTQYF	TGTGCCAGCAGCCCGGTAGCGGGGAAAGCAGATACGCAGTATTTT	-	TRBD2	TRBV7-2	TRBJ2-3	15
CASSPTGQRNTIYF	TGTGCCAGCAGCCCCACCGGACAGAGAAACACCATATATTTT	-	-	TRBV3-1/TRBV3-2	TRBJ1-3	14
CASSIGDRGNQPQHF	TGTGCCAGTAGTATAGGGGACAGGGGAAATCAGCCCCAGCATTTT	-	TRBD1	TRBV19	TRBJ1-5	15
CASKRGWDNQPQHF	TGTGCCAGTAAAAGGGGATGGGACAATCAGCCCCAGCATTTT	-	-	TRBV6-5	TRBJ1-5	14
CASSLFTGELFF	TGTGCCAGCAGCCTATTCACCGGGGAGCTGTTTTTT	-	-	TRBV7-3	TRBJ2-2	12
CASSQGLPSLAPYEQYF	TGTGCCAGCAGCCAAGGACTACCCTCTTTAGCACCCTACGAGCAGTACTTC	-	-	TRBV3-1/TRBV3-2	TRBJ2-7	17
CASSQVRGGRTDTQYF	TGTGCCAGCAGCCAGGTTCGCGGCGGGAGGACAGATACGCAGTATTTT	-	TRBD2	TRBV3-1/TRBV3-2	TRBJ2-3	16
CASSEGTSGSYEQYF	TGTGCCAGCAGTGAAGGGACTAGCGGGAGTTACGAGCAGTACTTC	-	TRBD2	TRBV6-1	TRBJ2-7	15
CASSLGLAGGETQYF	TGTGCCAGCAGCTTGGGCCTAGCGGGAGGGGAGACCCAGTACTTC	-	TRBD2	TRBV5-4	TRBJ2-5	15
CASSLGRGRQNQPQHF	TGTGCCAGCAGCTTAGGGCGGGGCAGGCAGAATCAGCCCCAGCATTTT	few	-	TRBV7-9	TRBJ1-5	16
CASSVVLAGEGEQFF	TGTGCCAGCAGCGTAGTGCTAGCGGGAGAGGGTGAGCAGTTCTTC	-	TRBD2	TRBV9	TRBJ2-1	15
CASSLRGAGVQETQYF	TGTGCCAGCAGCCTCCGAGGAGCGGGCGTACAAGAGACCCAGTACTTC	-	-	TRBV3-1/TRBV3-2	TRBJ2-5	16
CASSLQGRGTEAFF	TGTGCCAGCAGCCTACAGGGAAGGGGCACTGAAGCTTTCTTT	few	-	TRBV6-1	TRBJ1-1	14
CASSSRQGPYEQYF	TGTGCCAGCAGCTCCCGACAGGGGCCCTACGAGCAGTACTTC	-	TRBD1	TRBV13	TRBJ2-7	14
CASSTEDRRYGYTF	TGTGCCAGCAGTACAGAAGACCGACGCTATGGCTACACCTTC	-	-	TRBV28	TRBJ1-2	14
CASNPLGGDAYGYTF	TGTGCCAGCAACCCTTTGGGAGGGGATGCCTATGGCTACACCTTC	-	-	TRBV27	TRBJ1-2	15
CASSTGTRSSYEQYF	TGTGCCAGCAGCACTGGGACACGTAGCTCCTACGAGCAGTACTTC	once	-	TRBV21-1	TRBJ2-7	15
CASSLVGLAHYEQYF	TGCGCCAGCAGCTTGGTGGGACTAGCGCACTACGAGCAGTACTTC	few	TRBD2	TRBV5-1	TRBJ2-7	15
CASSLVAGGWDTEAFF	TGTGCCAGCAGCTTGGTGGCAGGGGGCTGGGACACTGAAGCTTTCTTT	-	TRBD1	TRBV5-5	TRBJ1-1	16
CASSLDPPGYEQYF	TGTGCCAGCAGCTTAGACCCCCCAGGGTACGAGCAGTACTTC	once	-	TRBV11-2	TRBJ2-7	14
CASSQGYRGEQYF	TGTGCCAGCAGCCAAGGGTACCGCGGCGAGCAGTACTTC	-	-	TRBV3-1/TRBV3-2	TRBJ2-7	13
CASSQGRGYGYTF	TGTGCCAGCAGCCAAGGACGGGGCTATGGCTACACCTTC	-	-	TRBV3-1/TRBV3-2	TRBJ1-2	13
CASSLQGAPRTDTQYF	TGCGCCAGCAGCTTACAGGGGGCCCCTCGCACAGATACGCAGTATTTT	-	TRBD1	TRBV5-1	TRBJ2-3	16
CATSRFQGNEQYF	TGTGCCACCAGCAGATTCCAGGGGAACGAGCAGTACTTC	-	-	TRBV15	TRBJ2-7	13
CATSGDRVLNQPQHF	TGTGCCACCAGTGGGGACAGGGTACTCAATCAGCCCCAGCATTTT	few	TRBD1	TRBV24-1	TRBJ1-5	15
CAWRAGGVSGNTIYF	TGTGCCTGGAGGGCGGGGGGAGTCTCTGGAAACACCATATATTTT	-	-	TRBV30	TRBJ1-3	15
CASRGRGLAGKNTGELFF	TGTGCCAGCAGGGGACGGGGACTAGCGGGAAAGAACACCGGGGAGCTGTTTTTT	-	TRBD2	TRBV28	TRBJ2-2	18
CASSKSCRGPNTEAFF	TGTGCCAGCAGCAAATCGTGCAGGGGGCCGAACACTGAAGCTTTCTTT	-	-	TRBV21-1	TRBJ1-1	16
CASRTPRRDSNEQFF	TGTGCCAGTAGGACCCCCCGCCGGGACAGCAATGAGCAGTTCTTC	-	TRBD1	TRBV19	TRBJ2-1	15
CASSPRVPSPSEQYF	TGTGCCAGCAGCCCTCGGGTTCCCAGTCCCTCCGAGCAGTACTTC	-	-	TRBV3-1/TRBV3-2	TRBJ2-7	15
CASSDPTARLAEETQYF	TGTGCCAGCAGTGACCCCACAGCCAGACTAGCGGAAGAGACCCAGTACTTC	-	TRBD2	TRBV6-4	TRBJ2-5	17
CASTIIFGGGMNTEAFF	TGTGCCAGTACCATTATTTTCGGGGGGGGAATGAACACTGAAGCTTTCTTT	few	-	TRBV19	TRBJ1-1	17
CASSPASWGTKNIQYF	TGTGCCAGCTCACCCGCTTCCTGGGGCACCAAAAACATTCAGTACTTC	once	-	TRBV18	TRBJ2-4	16